This T cell receptor beta chain was sequenced in a study of shared clonotypes between healthy human individuals. At the level of the study: Per-donor plates numbered three CD4 naive, three CD4 memory, two CD8 naive and one CD8 memory.

Donation came from healthy HIV-negative adults that had no recent acute infections or vaccinations. Partitioning of CD4+ cells yielded a CD45RA+ naive subset and a CD45RA-negative memory subset. Whole-study findings and limits: Memory subsets generally showed lower estimated richness than naive subsets.

Concerning this clone itself: Its antigen is as yet unknown.

Germline V gene lookup returns CDR1 SGHDN and CDR2 FVKESK. Trimming stripped 3 bases from V and 3 bases from J, with 11 bases between. This CDR3 has 14 amino acids. Method: immunoSEQ multiplex PCR; TCRdb's copy keeps in-frame clones and lacks some. There are more than 1,200,000 clones in the sample; approximately 98.5% occur only once, and about 0.34% lies in the top ten. The rearrangement uses TRBV14 and TRBJ1-1, with a weak D call TRBD1 (5 bases). This TCR derives from a man aged 25 to 40 in good health. Material: naive CD4+ T cells sorted from blood. The sample's subset: CD45RA+ positively selected. The CDR3 region is CASSQSTVYTEAFF. The CDR3 DNA sequence: TGTGCCAGCAGCCAGTCGACAGTTTACACTGAAGCTTTCTTT.